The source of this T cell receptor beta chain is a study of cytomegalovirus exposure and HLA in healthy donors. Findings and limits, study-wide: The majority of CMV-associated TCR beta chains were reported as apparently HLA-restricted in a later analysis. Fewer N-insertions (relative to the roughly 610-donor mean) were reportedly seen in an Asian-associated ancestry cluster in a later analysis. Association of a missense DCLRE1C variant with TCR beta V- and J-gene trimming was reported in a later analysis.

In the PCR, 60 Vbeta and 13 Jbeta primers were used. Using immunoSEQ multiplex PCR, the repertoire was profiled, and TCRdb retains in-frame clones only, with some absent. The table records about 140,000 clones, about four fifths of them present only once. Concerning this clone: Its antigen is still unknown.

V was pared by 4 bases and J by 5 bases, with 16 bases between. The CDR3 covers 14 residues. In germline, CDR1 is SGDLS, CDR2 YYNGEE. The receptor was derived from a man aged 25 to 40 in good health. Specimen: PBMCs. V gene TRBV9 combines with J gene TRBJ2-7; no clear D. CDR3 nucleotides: TGTGCCAGCAGCTCACCCCCCGGGTTGAACGAGCAGTACTTC. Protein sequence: CASSSPPGLNEQYF. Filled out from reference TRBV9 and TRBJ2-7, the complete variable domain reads DSGVTQTPKHLITATGQRVTLRCSPRSGDLSVYWYQQSLDQGLQFLIQYYNGEERAKGNILERFSAQQFPDLHSELNLSSLELGDSALYFCASSSPPGLNEQYFGPGTRLTVT.